This entry is about one TCR beta chain. The data stem from a study of blood T cell repertoires in COVID-19. Across the study: The United States, Italy and Spain supplied acute and convalescent COVID-19 samples. T cells, B-cell-depleted T cells, or PBMCs supplied cDNA or gDNA.

The V gene's germline CDR1 is SEHNR and CDR2 FQNEAQ (reference sequence). Trimming took 5 bases from V and 0 from J; bases not matched to a gene: 3. The CDR3 runs 16 residues. Under the authors' procedure: Amplification with reference gene primers provided the estimates of nucleated cell counts. The data were produced by immunoSEQ multiplex PCR, yet TCRdb's version contains in-frame clones alone and is incomplete. D and trimming come from the DNA, and the V and J calls and clone size come from that table. The repertoire has roughly 48,000 clones, approximately 89% of them found once; the top ten carry around 30%.

Sequencing input: peripheral blood. The V call is TRBV7-9, the J call TRBJ2-1, with 11 bases fitting TRBD1. The TCR sequence derives from a woman aged 80 or over with acute or convalescent COVID-19. CDR3 nucleotides: TGTGCCAGCAGCAAGGGGACAGGGGGCTCCTACAATGAGCAGTTCTTC. Translation: CASSKGTGGSYNEQFF.